Presented here are 17 T cell receptor beta chains from one specimen sequenced in a study of blood T cell repertoires in COVID-19. Here immunoSEQ multiplex PCR was the method, and the copy in TCRdb shows in-frame clones only, minus some. The sample carries under 350,000 clones, about nine tenths recorded once. Material: peripheral blood. These receptors were collected from a woman aged 30 to 39 with COVID-19, enrolled during active disease.

The V and J genes are TRBV4-1 and TRBJ2-2; 7 nucleotides match TRBD1. After removal of 6 bases from V and 8 bases from J, the junction contained 15 bases not matched to a gene. This CDR3 is 16 amino acids long. Germline values: CDR1 MGHRA, CDR2 YSYEKL. CDR3 residues: CASRHNTGVASGELFF. CDR3 DNA: TGCGCCAGCAGACACAATACAGGGGTCGCGAGTGGGGAGCTGTTTTTT.

This chain joins TRBV7-8 and TRBJ2-1; a weak D match, TRBD2 (6 bases). The CDR3 contains 14 residues. Germline V CDR1 and CDR2: SGHVS, FQNEAQ. The V gene lost 1 base and the J gene lost 5 bases, with 9 bases spanning the gap. The CDR3: CASSLGGLDNEQFF. CDR3 bases: TGTGCCAGCAGCTTAGGGGGACTTGACAATGAGCAGTTCTTC.

For the CDR3, the DNA is TGTGCCAGCAGATGGACAGGCACTGAAGCTTTCTTT. Its translation: CASRWTGTEAFF. This chain links TRBV13 with TRBJ1-1; TRBD1 matches at 7 bases. This CDR3 has 12 amino acids. The germline V gene encodes CDR1 PRHDT and CDR2 FYEKMQ (reference sequence). The trim removed 6 bases at V and 4 bases at J, leaving 2 bases unmatched.

The chain recombines TRBV3-1 (or the pseudogene TRBV3-2) with TRBJ2-2; 7 nucleotides line up with TRBD1. This CDR3 spans 15 amino acids. The V gene's germline CDR1 is LGHDT and CDR2 YNNKEL (reference sequence). The junction had 5 bases not matched to a gene; V was cut back by 4 bases and J by 3 bases. The CDR3 sequence: CASSPVDRDTGELFF. CDR3 DNA sequence: TGTGCCAGCAGCCCTGTCGACAGGGACACCGGGGAGCTGTTTTTT.

The chain recombines TRBV30 with TRBJ2-7; the D gene is possibly TRBD1 (6 bases). Between the trimmed V and J ends, which lost 0 bases and 5 bases, there was a span of 14 bases. In germline, CDR1 is GTSNPN, CDR2 SVGIG (reference sequence). There are 14 residues in the CDR3. The CDR3 nucleotides are TGTGCCTGGAGTGTCGATAGGGGGTTAAACGAGCAGTACTTC. It translates to CAWSVDRGLNEQYF. Full variable domain (missing parts from reference TRBV30 and TRBJ2-7): SQTIHQWPATLVQPVGSPLSLECTVEGTSNPNLYWYRQAAGRGLQLLFYSVGIGQISSEVPQNLSASRPQDRQFILSSKKLLLSDSGFYLCAWSVDRGLNEQYFGPGTRLTVT.

V and J are TRBV2 and TRBJ1-1; D is possibly TRBD1 (6 bases). Per the germline V gene, CDR1 is SNHLY and CDR2 is FYNNEI. The V end was cut by 6 bases, the J end by 6 bases, with 17 bases between. The CDR3 is 14 residues long. The CDR3 DNA reads as TGTGCCAGCAGACCAGGGATCAGGGGACCTGAAGCTTTCTTT. Its protein is CASRPGIRGPEAFF.

The chain uses TRBV29-1 and TRBJ1-2, with 7 bases fitting TRBD1. The CDR3 is 14 amino acids. After removal of 4 bases from V and 4 bases from J, the junction contained 9 bases not matched to a gene. Germline CDR1 and CDR2: SQVTM and ANQGSEA. CDR3 bases: TGCAGCGTTGTGGAGGGGGCCAGCGTCTATGGCTACACCTTC. Its translation is CSVVEGASVYGYTF.

The chain links TRBV6-2 or TRBV6-3 to TRBJ1-2, with D perhaps matching TRBD1 (5 bases). The CDR3 runs 13 residues. The germline V and J ends were trimmed by 6 bases and 8 bases, with 16 bases remaining between them. CDR1 is MNHEY, CDR2 SVGEGT, per germline. The CDR3 region is CASSRGVGGGYTF. For the CDR3, the DNA is TGTGCCAGCAGCCGGGGCGTTGGCGGCGGCTACACCTTC.

This chain links TRBV6-6 with TRBJ2-2; 7 bases map to TRBD1. This CDR3 spans 15 amino acids. With V trimmed by 6 bases and J by 4 bases, 8 bases remained unmatched. Germline CDR1 and CDR2: MNHNY and SVGAGI (reference sequence). The CDR3 nucleotides read TGTGCCAGCAGCAACAGGGGTAGGACCACCGGGGAGCTGTTTTTT. Its protein product is CASSNRGRTTGELFF.

This clone was counted a few times. V gene TRBV2 combines with J gene TRBJ2-5; D possibly corresponds to TRBD1 (6 bases). This CDR3 spans 15 amino acids. Germline V CDR1 and CDR2: SNHLY, FYNNEI. The V end lost 6 bases, the J end lost 1 base, and 15 bases lay between the germline ends. The CDR3 bases are TGTGCCAGCAGGGCCTTTTGGGACACCCAAGAGACCCAGTACTTC. Translated: CASRAFWDTQETQYF.

Comments on this clone: A junction end diverges from the germline sequence, so it may reflect a read error. V and J are TRBV6-5 and TRBJ1-2; 7 bases map to TRBD1. This CDR3 region has 16 residues. Germline CDR1 and CDR2: MNHEY and SVGAGI. The CDR3 bases are TGTGCTAGCAGTTCCCCAGGGGGTGTCCTTAACTATGGCTACACCTTC. It is translated as CASSSPGGVLNYGYTF.

This chain uses TRBV7-9 with TRBJ1-4; TRBD1 might be the D (5 bases). Germline V gene sequence: CDR1 SEHNR, CDR2 FQNEAQ (reference sequence). The V and J ends lost 0 bases and 7 bases respectively, with 9 bases between them. There are 14 residues in the CDR3. Written as DNA, the CDR3 is TGTGCCAGCAGCTTAGCAGGGGCCCGTGAAAAACTGTTTTTT. It codes for CASSLAGAREKLFF.

This clone appeared once. The chain combines TRBV6-5 with TRBJ2-3, with a possible D match to TRBD1 (5 bases). V was shortened by 2 bases and J by 5 bases, with 8 bases between the two germline ends. The germline gives CDR1 MNHEY, CDR2 SVGAGI. CDR3 length: 13 amino acids. The CDR3 sequence: CASSYAQGDTQYF. CDR3 DNA sequence: TGTGCCAGCAGTTACGCGCAGGGAGATACGCAGTATTTT.

V usage is TRBV9 and J usage is TRBJ1-2, with D possibly matching TRBD1 (6 bases). This CDR3 region has 16 residues. V dropped 3 bases and J dropped 2 bases, with 17 bases sitting between them. CDR1 is SGDLS and CDR2 is YYNGEE in the germline V gene. The CDR3 coding sequence is TGTGCCAGCAGCGCGGATCCACAGGGATTCAACTATGGCTACACCTTC. Residues: CASSADPQGFNYGYTF.

V gene TRBV12-3 or TRBV12-4 combines with J gene TRBJ1-1, with D unresolved. The ends were cut back, 9 bases at V and 4 bases at J, with 12 bases in the middle. The CDR3 covers 12 residues. CDR3 bases: TGTGCCAGTACCTTCGGGGTCACTGAAGCTTTCTTT. Encoded protein: CASTFGVTEAFF.

For this clone: One end of the junction varies from germline; a read error may be responsible. This chain links TRBV11-3 with TRBJ2-3; possible D gene TRBD2, 5 bases. This CDR3 comprises 12 residues. Germline V gives CDR1 SGHNT, CDR2 YENEEA. The CDR3 coding sequence is TGTGCCAGCAGCTTAGATCTCAGGACTCCCAATTTT. Its translation is CASSLDLRTPNF.

The gene calls are TRBV28 and TRBJ1-1, with TRBD1 identical over 8 bases. J gave up 1 base and V 5 bases, and 6 bases lay outside the gene matches. CDR3 length: 15 residues. Per germline, CDR1 MDHEN and CDR2 SYDVKM. CDR3 sequence: CASSPGGGGNTEAFF. CDR3 sequence (DNA): TGTGCCAGCAGTCCAGGGGGCGGAGGGAACACTGAAGCTTTCTTT.